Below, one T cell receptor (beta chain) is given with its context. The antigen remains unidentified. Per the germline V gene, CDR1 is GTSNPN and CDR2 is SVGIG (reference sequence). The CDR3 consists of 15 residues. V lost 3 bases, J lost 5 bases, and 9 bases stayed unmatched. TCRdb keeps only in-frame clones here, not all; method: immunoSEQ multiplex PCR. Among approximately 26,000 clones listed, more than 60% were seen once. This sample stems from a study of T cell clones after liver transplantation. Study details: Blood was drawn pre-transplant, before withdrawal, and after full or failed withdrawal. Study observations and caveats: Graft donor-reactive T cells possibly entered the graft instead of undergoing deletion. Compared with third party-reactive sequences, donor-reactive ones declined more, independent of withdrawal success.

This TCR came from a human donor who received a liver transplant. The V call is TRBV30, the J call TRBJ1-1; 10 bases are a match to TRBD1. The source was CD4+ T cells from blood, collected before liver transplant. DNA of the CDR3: TGTGCCTGGAGCCCGGGACAGGGGTTGGTGACTGAAGCTTTCTTT. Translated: CAWSPGQGLVTEAFF.